Presented here are 16 T cell receptor beta chains from one specimen sequenced in a study of blood T cell repertoires in COVID-19. Assay used: immunoSEQ multiplex PCR; TCRdb lists only in-frame clones, some missing. The profile shows about 130,000 clones, about four fifths of them singletons. Sequenced material: peripheral blood. The receptors were gathered from a human donor in a cohort sampled during active COVID-19.

The chain uses TRBV11-2 and TRBJ2-7, with no clear D. The CDR3 totals 16 residues. Trimming took 0 bases from V and 1 from J, leaving 13 bases between them. Germline V lookup: CDR1 SGHAT, CDR2 FQNNGV. The CDR3 loop reads CASSLDPENPSYEQYF. CDR3 sequence (DNA): TGTGCCAGCAGCTTAGATCCGGAGAACCCGTCCTACGAGCAGTACTTC.

This rearrangement joins TRBV11-2 to TRBJ2-1, with 14 bases matching TRBD2. Trimming took 2 bases from V and 2 from J; bases not matched to a gene: 5. The CDR3 contains 18 residues. In germline, CDR1 is SGHAT, CDR2 FQNNGV. This CDR3 reads CASSLRLAGGFPYNEQFF. The CDR3 DNA follows: TGTGCCAGCAGCTTAAGACTAGCGGGGGGGTTCCCCTACAATGAGCAGTTCTTC.

The J gene is TRBJ1-2, the V gene TRBV7-8; D not resolved. CDR1 is SGHVS, CDR2 FQNEAQ, per germline. This CDR3 comprises 14 residues. Trimming pared 2 bases from V and 4 bases from J, leaving 11 bases between. The CDR3 sequence: CASSLTLGVYGYTF. CDR3 nucleotide sequence: TGTGCCAGCAGCTTAACACTGGGAGTCTATGGCTACACCTTC.

This clone was observed a single time. The chain is built from TRBV5-1 and TRBJ2-3; D not certain. Trimming cost V 0 bases and J 6 bases, with 11 bases left between them. This CDR3 region has 14 residues. The germline V gene encodes CDR1 SGHRS and CDR2 YFSETQ. CDR3 sequence reads: CASSLERGGDTQYF. Written as DNA, the CDR3 is TGCGCCAGCAGCTTGGAGCGCGGTGGGGATACGCAGTATTTT.

The rearrangement joins TRBV21-1 to TRBJ1-5; the D call of TRBD1 is as the table states it, not checked on the DNA. TRBV21-1 is a pseudogene segment. This CDR3 is 17 amino acids long. CDR3: CASSKVSQGSDNQPQHF. The DNA of the CDR3 is TGTGCCAGCAGCAAAGTGAGTCAGGGTTCAGACAATCAGCCCCAGCATTTT.

The CDR3 sequence: CASRGQVSNQPQHF. The CDR3 nucleotides are TGTGCCAGCAGGGGCCAGGTTAGCAATCAGCCCCAGCATTTT. This sequence joins TRBV6-5 and TRBJ1-5; no clear D gene. The germline CDR1 and CDR2 sequences are MNHEY and SVGAGI. Between the trimmed V and J ends, which lost 6 bases and 0 bases, there was a span of 9 bases. The CDR3 totals 14 residues.

This chain links TRBV5-1 with TRBJ2-1; perhaps TRBD2 as D (6 bases). The CDR3 covers 15 residues. The germline CDR1 and CDR2 sequences are SGHRS and YFSETQ. Trimming shortened V by 4 bases and J by 0 bases, and 11 bases separated the two germline ends. The CDR3 protein is CASSKDGSSYNEQFF. The CDR3 DNA is TGCGCCAGCAGCAAAGACGGGAGCTCCTACAATGAGCAGTTCTTC.

The V and J genes are TRBV12-3 or TRBV12-4 and TRBJ1-4, with D tentatively TRBD1 (5 bases). The length of the CDR3 is 13 residues. V lost 7 bases to trimming and J lost 8 bases, with 14 bases between them. CDR3 sequence: CASTWDSNEKLFF. CDR3 bases: TGTGCCAGCACCTGGGACTCGAACGAAAAACTGTTTTTT.

The gene calls are TRBV27 and TRBJ2-1; perhaps TRBD1 as D (6 bases). CDR1 is MNHEY and CDR2 is SMNVEV in the germline V gene (reference sequence). Trimming removed 6 bases at V and 0 bases at J, with 6 bases between. The CDR3 is 13 amino acids. The CDR3 loop reads CASRQGSYNEQFF. The CDR3 DNA reads as TGTGCCAGCAGACAGGGCTCCTACAATGAGCAGTTCTTC.

The chain joins TRBV7-2 to TRBJ1-5, with D perhaps TRBD1 (5 bases). CDR1 SGHTA and CDR2 FQGNSA come from the germline V gene. There are 16 residues in the CDR3. Trimming pared 7 bases from V and 1 base from J, leaving 17 bases between. The chain's CDR3 is CASTDQGPPSNQPQHF. CDR3 nucleotide sequence: TGTGCCAGCACCGATCAGGGTCCTCCAAGCAATCAGCCCCAGCATTTT.

This chain uses TRBV6-5 with TRBJ2-3; TRBD2 matches at 12 bases. CDR1 MNHEY and CDR2 SVGAGI come from the germline V gene. The CDR3 is 15 amino acids. V lost 5 bases, J lost 4 bases, and 4 bases stayed unmatched. The CDR3 DNA is TGTGCCAGCAGTCCAAGACTAGCGGGGGCAGATACGCAGTATTTT. Amino acids: CASSPRLAGADTQYF.

The chain links TRBV11-2 to TRBJ2-7, with TRBD1 matching over 9 bases. The trim removed 4 bases at V and 4 bases at J, leaving 8 bases unmatched. The CDR3 contains 15 residues. Germline V gene sequence: CDR1 SGHAT, CDR2 FQNNGV. CDR3 sequence reads: CASSSYRGLAYEQYF. CDR3 DNA: TGTGCCAGCAGCTCGTACAGGGGGCTAGCTTACGAGCAGTACTTC.

This chain uses TRBV7-9 with TRBJ2-7; tentatively, D is TRBD1 (6 bases). CDR3 length equals 16 residues. Trimming removed 2 bases from V and 2 bases from J, with 16 bases in between. Germline-derived CDR1 and CDR2 are SEHNR and FQNEAQ (reference sequence). CDR3 in DNA: TGTGCCAGCAGCTTACGTTCGACAGGCCCTACCTACGAGCAGTACTTC. Translation gives CASSLRSTGPTYEQYF.

The V and J genes are TRBV7-9 and TRBJ1-1; TRBD1 might be the D (6 bases). The CDR3 is made up of 13 amino acids. The germline V gene encodes CDR1 SEHNR and CDR2 FQNEAQ (reference sequence). V was shortened by 4 bases and J by 5 bases, with 11 bases between the two germline ends. This CDR3 reads CASSSQGITEAFF. The CDR3 DNA sequence: TGTGCCAGCAGCTCACAGGGAATAACTGAAGCTTTCTTT.

This chain uses TRBV19 with TRBJ2-1; D remains unclear. The germline gives CDR1 LNHDA, CDR2 SQIVND (reference sequence). V lost 5 bases and J 4 bases, leaving 6 bases between the germline ends. This CDR3 comprises 12 residues. The CDR3 nucleotides read TGTGCCAGTAGTCGCGAATACAATGAGCAGTTCTTC. It specifies CASSREYNEQFF.

Comments on this clone: At one boundary the junction diverges from the germline segment, which might be a read error. This sequence joins TRBV14 and TRBJ2-2; D uncertain. The germline gives CDR1 SGHDN, CDR2 FVKESK. The CDR3 runs to 14 residues. CDR3 residues: CANSQVGVAGELFF. The CDR3 DNA is TGTGCCAACAGCCAGGTGGGCGTCGCCGGGGAGCTGTTTTTT.